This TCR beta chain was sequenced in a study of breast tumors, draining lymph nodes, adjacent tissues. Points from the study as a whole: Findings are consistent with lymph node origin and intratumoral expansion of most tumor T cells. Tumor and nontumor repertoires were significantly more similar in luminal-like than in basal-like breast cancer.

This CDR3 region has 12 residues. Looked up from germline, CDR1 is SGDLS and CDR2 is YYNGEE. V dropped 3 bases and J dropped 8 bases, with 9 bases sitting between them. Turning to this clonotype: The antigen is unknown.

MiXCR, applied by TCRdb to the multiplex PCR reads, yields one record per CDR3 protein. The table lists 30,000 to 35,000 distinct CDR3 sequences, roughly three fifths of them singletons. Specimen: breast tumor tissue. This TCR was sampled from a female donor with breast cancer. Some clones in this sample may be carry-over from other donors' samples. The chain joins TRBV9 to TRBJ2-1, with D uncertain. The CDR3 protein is CASSASVDEQFF. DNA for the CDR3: TGTGCCAGCAGCGCCTCTGTTGATGAGCAGTTCTTC.